The T cell receptor (beta chain) under discussion was sequenced for a study of regulatory T cells in long-lasting Graves disease. Study findings and constraints: Preferential use of TRBV28, TRBJ1-2 and TRBJ2-5 was seen in persistent disease. Compared with new cases, persistent Graves' patients showed reduced TCR diversity. Newly diagnosed patients shared 950 to 1,000 public clonotypes; persistent patients shared some 2,700.

TCRdb reprocessed the reads with MiXCR, giving one entry per CDR3 protein. The table shows approximately 800 distinct CDR3 sequences, with approximately 87% occurring only once. From RNA extracted from PBMCs, the TCR library was made. The authors drew patients from an endocrinology department in Xi'an, China. Germline loops: CDR1 LGHDT, CDR2 YNNKEL (reference sequence). The ends were cut back, 0 bases at V and 3 bases at J, with 7 bases in the middle. CDR3 length: 14 amino acids. With regard to this clonotype: Its antigen is unidentified.

The V and J genes are TRBV3-1 and TRBJ2-3; either TRBD1 or TRBD2 may supply D (5 bases each). The sequencing here drew on peripheral blood mononuclear cells (PBMCs), taken with antithyroid drug treatment, in newly diagnosed or persistent Graves disease (not recorded which). The TCR comes from a woman between 18 and 29 years old with Graves disease. This chain's CDR3 is CASSQDWGTDTQYF. In DNA, the CDR3 is TGTGCCAGCAGCCAAGATTGGGGGACAGATACGCAGTATTTT.